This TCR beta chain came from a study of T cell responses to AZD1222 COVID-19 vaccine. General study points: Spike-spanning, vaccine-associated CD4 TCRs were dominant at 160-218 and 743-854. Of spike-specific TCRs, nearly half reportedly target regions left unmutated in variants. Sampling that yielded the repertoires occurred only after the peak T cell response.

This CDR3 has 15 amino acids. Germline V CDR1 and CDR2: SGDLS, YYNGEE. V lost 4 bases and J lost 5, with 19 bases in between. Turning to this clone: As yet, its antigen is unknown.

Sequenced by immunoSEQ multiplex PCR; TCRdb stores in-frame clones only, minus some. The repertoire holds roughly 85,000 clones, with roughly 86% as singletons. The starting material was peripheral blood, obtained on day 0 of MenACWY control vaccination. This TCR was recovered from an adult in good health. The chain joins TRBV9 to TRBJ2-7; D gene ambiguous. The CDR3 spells CASSPPHSFRHEQYF. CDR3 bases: TGTGCCAGCAGCCCACCCCACAGCTTTAGGCACGAGCAGTACTTC.